A selection of T cell receptor beta chains follows, all from one sample in a study of regulatory T cells in long-lasting Graves disease. From the multiplex PCR reads, TCRdb called clonotypes with MiXCR, one entry per CDR3 protein. In the table there are 510,000 or so distinct CDR3 sequences, around 12% of which are singletons. This sample also belongs to another study, concerning T cells in Graves' hyperthyroidism and ophthalmopathy.

The sequenced sample was peripheral blood mononuclear cells (PBMCs), obtained at new diagnosis, from a patient treated with antithyroid drugs. These receptors were taken from a woman between 25 and 40 years old with Graves disease. The CDR3 runs from the conserved cysteine through the conserved F or W. The D gene is left open where the match is weak. Rows give clone size only sometimes, using once, few, many, or a class for an expanded clone.

clone_size j_call d_call v_call cdr3_nt cdr3_aa
- TRBJ2-1 - TRBV10-3 TGTGCCACGAAAGCAATGGGGCCGAGGAATGAGCAGTTCTTC CATKAMGPRNEQFF
many TRBJ1-6 - TRBV27 TGTGCCAGCACGTCAACAGGGAGATCACATTCACCCCTCCACTTT CASTSTGRSHSPLHF
many TRBJ2-7 - TRBV11-3 TGTGCCAGCAGCTTAAGGACATCCACCTACGAGCAGTACTTC CASSLRTSTYEQYF
many TRBJ2-7 - TRBV29-1 TGCAGCGTTTTCAGGGACTACGAGCAGTACTTC CSVFRDYEQYF
many TRBJ2-7 - TRBV6-1 TGTGCCAGCAGTGAGCCCCTGGTAGCCTACGAGCAGTACTTC CASSEPLVAYEQYF
few TRBJ1-5 - TRBV6-2/TRBV6-3 TGTGCCAGCACAATGGTACCAGAGGAACAGCCCCAGCATTTT CASTMVPEEQPQHF
once TRBJ2-2 TRBD1 TRBV19 TGTGCCAGTATGACAGGGCGTCTGGCCGGGGAGCTGTTTTTT CASMTGRLAGELFF
- TRBJ2-7 - TRBV4-3 TGCGCCAGCAGCCAGACTAGGACAGCTCGAGAGCAGTACTTC CASSQTRTAREQYF
- TRBJ1-4 - TRBV7-9 TGTGCCAGCAGCTCTATAACCCTTGACACCTTGATTGCAACTAATGAAAAACTGTTTTTT CASSSITLDTLIATNEKLFF
many TRBJ2-5 TRBD2 TRBV19 TGTGCCAGTAGGAAACAGCGGGAGATGGAAGAGACCCAGTACTTC CASRKQREMEETQYF
- TRBJ1-1 - TRBV15 TGTGCCACCAGCAGAGATCCCCAGGACACTGAAGCTTTCTTT CATSRDPQDTEAFF
few TRBJ1-5 TRBD1 TRBV6-5 TGTGCCAGCAGTTACTCCCAGGGGGCGCGGGGACAGCCCCAGCATTTT CASSYSQGARGQPQHF
- TRBJ2-2 - TRBV7-9 TGTGCCAGCAGTTTGCCGGGGAGCGAGAACACCGGGGAGCTGTTTTTT CASSLPGSENTGELFF
many TRBJ2-7 TRBD1 TRBV28 TGTGCCAGCAGTCGGATGACCGGGACAGGTCTTATCGAGCAGTACTTC CASSRMTGTGLIEQYF
few TRBJ2-6 - TRBV7-2 TGTGCCAGCAGCCGTCAACGGGGGCCTGGGGCCAACGTCCTGACTTTC CASSRQRGPGANVLTF
many TRBJ2-1 - TRBV5-1 TGCGCCAGCAGCTTGGCAAGGGCTAAAAGCTCCTACAATGAGCAGTTCTTC CASSLARAKSSYNEQFF
- TRBJ2-3 TRBD1 TRBV12-3/TRBV12-4 TGTGCCAGCAGTCTTTTTACAGGGGTAGATACGCAGTATTTT CASSLFTGVDTQYF
many TRBJ1-2 TRBD1 TRBV27 TGTGCCAGCAGTCCGCCGGGGACAGGGGGGCGGTCTGGCTACACCTTC CASSPPGTGGRSGYTF
many TRBJ1-3 TRBD1 TRBV11-2 TGTGCCAGCAGCCATACAGGGGCCTCTGGAAACACCATATATTTT CASSHTGASGNTIYF
- TRBJ1-5 - TRBV28 TGTGCCAGCAGCTTTCAGGGGCCCCAGCATTTT CASSFQGPQHF
- TRBJ2-7 - TRBV7-2 TGTGCCAGCAGCTCTCTAGCCCGGGACGCAGGAAGGTACTTC CASSSLARDAGRYF
few TRBJ2-1 TRBD2 TRBV29-1 TGCAGCGTTGAAGAGACGCTAGCGGTGTACAATGAGCAGTTCTTC CSVEETLAVYNEQFF
many TRBJ2-7 - TRBV4-1 TGCGCCAGCAGCGTACAGGGAGTATCCTACGAGCAGTACTTC CASSVQGVSYEQYF
many TRBJ2-1 - TRBV7-8 TGTGCCAGCAGAAGGGGGACCTACAATGAGCAGTTCTTC CASRRGTYNEQFF
- TRBJ2-1 - TRBV4-1 TGCGCCAGCAGCCAAGACCCCACGGCAGATGAGCAGTTCTTC CASSQDPTADEQFF
many TRBJ2-1 - TRBV24-1 TGTGCCACCAGTGCCGAATTCACTAGTGAACAGTTCTTC CATSAEFTSEQFF
many TRBJ1-4 - TRBV5-1 TGCGCCAGCAGCCCCGCCGGGACAAGATATGAAAAACTGTTTTTT CASSPAGTRYEKLFF
- TRBJ2-7 - TRBV29-1 TGCAGCGTTGTAACGGGGGCTGGAAACGAGCAGTACTTC CSVVTGAGNEQYF
many TRBJ2-5 - TRBV20-1 TGCAGTGCTAGAGATCAGAGGTTCGCAGGACAGAGATTTTTC CSARDQRFAGQRFF
- TRBJ1-2 - TRBV12-3/TRBV12-4 TGTGCCAGCAGCAAGATTTTGAACTATGGCTACACCTTC CASSKILNYGYTF
few TRBJ1-5 - TRBV4-1 TGCGCCAGCAGCCAAGTTTTCCAGTCTCAGCCCCAGCATTTT CASSQVFQSQPQHF
many TRBJ1-1 - TRBV3-1 TGTGCCAGCAGCCAAGGGCAGATCGGGGCCACTGAAGCTTTCTTT CASSQGQIGATEAFF